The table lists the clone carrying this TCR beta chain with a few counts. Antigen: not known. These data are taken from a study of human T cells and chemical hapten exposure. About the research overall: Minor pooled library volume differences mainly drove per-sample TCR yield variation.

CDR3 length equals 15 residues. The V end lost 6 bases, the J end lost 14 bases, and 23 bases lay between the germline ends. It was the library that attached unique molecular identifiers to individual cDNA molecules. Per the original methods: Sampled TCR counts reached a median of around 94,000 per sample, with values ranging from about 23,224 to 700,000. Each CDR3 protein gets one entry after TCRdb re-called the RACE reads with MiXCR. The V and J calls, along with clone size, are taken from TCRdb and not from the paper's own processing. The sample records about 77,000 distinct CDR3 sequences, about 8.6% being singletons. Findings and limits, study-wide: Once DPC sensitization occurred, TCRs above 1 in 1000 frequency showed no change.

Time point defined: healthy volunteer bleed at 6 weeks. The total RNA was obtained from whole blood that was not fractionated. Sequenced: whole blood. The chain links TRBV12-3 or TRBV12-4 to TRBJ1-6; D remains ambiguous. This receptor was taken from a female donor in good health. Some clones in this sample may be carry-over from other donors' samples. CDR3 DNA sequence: TGTGCCAGCAGCCAAGTCAGCTTACCTTATCGGGCCCTCCACTTT. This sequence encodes CASSQVSLPYRALHF.